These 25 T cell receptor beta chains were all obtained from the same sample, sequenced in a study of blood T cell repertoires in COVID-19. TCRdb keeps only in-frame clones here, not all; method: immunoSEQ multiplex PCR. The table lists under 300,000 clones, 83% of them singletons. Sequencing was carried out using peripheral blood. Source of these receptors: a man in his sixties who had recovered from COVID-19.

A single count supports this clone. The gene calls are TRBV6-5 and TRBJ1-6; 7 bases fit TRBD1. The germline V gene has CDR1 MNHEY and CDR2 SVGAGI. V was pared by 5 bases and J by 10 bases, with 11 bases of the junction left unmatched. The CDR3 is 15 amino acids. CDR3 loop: CASSINDRVVSPLHF. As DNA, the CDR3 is TGTGCCAGCAGTATAAACGACAGGGTCGTGTCACCCCTCCACTTT.

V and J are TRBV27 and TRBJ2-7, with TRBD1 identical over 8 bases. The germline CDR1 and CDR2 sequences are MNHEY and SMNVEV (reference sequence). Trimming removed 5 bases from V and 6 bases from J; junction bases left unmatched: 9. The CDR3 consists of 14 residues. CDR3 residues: CASSPRDRPVEQYF. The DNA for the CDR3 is TGTGCCAGCAGTCCCCGGGACAGGCCGGTCGAGCAGTACTTC.

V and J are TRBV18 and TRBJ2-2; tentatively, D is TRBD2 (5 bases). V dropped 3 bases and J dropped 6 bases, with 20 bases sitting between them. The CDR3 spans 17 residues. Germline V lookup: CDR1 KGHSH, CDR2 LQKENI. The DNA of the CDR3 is TGTGCCAGCTCACCGGGTAAAGGAGGAGGTTTCGCCGGGGAGCTGTTTTTT. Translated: CASSPGKGGGFAGELFF.

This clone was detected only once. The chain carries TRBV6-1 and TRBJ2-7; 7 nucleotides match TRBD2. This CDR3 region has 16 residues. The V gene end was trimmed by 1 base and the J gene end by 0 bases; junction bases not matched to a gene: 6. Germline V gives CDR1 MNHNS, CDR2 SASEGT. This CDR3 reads CASSEGGASGSYEQYF. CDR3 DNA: TGTGCCAGCAGTGAAGGCGGAGCTAGCGGCTCCTACGAGCAGTACTTC.

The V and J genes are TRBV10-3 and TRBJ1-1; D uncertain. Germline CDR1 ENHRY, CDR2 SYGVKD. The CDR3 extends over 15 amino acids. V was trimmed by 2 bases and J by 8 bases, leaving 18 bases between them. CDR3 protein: CAISEGQRETGEAFF. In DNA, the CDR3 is TGTGCCATCAGTGAGGGTCAGCGAGAGACGGGGGAAGCTTTCTTT.

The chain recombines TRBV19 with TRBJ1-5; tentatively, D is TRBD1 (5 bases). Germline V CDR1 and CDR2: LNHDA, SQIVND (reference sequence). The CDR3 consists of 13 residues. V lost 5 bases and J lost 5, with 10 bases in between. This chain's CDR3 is CASSDQGHQPQHF. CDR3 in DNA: TGTGCCAGTAGTGATCAGGGCCATCAGCCCCAGCATTTT.

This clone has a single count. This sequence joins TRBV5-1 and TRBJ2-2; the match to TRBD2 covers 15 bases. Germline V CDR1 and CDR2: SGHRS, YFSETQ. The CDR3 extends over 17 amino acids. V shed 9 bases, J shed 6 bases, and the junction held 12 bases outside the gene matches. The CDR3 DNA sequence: TGCGCCATCGGGACTAGCGGGAGGTCGGGCCACCCCGGGGAGCTGTTTTTT. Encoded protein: CAIGTSGRSGHPGELFF.

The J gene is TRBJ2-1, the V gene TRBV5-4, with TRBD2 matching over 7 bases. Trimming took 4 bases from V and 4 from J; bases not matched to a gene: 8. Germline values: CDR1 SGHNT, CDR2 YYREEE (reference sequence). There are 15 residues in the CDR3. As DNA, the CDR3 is TGTGCCAGCAGCGCCTCCGGGACTAAATACAATGAGCAGTTCTTC. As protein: CASSASGTKYNEQFF.

Here the CDR3 DNA reads TGTGCCAGCAGCCCCTCCAGTGTCGGGACCGGGGAGCTGTTTTTT. Its translation is CASSPSSVGTGELFF. The J gene is TRBJ2-2, the V gene TRBV13; D unresolved. This CDR3 contains 15 residues. V gave up 5 bases and J gave up 5 bases, with 15 bases separating them. Germline V gives CDR1 PRHDT, CDR2 FYEKMQ (reference sequence).

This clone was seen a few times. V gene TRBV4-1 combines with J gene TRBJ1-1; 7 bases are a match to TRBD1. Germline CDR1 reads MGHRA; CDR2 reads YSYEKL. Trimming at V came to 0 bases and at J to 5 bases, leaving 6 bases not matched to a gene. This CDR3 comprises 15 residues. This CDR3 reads CASSQEDRIRTEAFF. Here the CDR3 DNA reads TGCGCCAGCAGCCAAGAGGACAGGATAAGGACTGAAGCTTTCTTT.

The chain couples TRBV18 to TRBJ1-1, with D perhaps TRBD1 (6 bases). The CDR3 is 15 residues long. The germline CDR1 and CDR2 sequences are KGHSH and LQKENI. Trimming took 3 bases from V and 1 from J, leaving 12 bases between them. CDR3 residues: CASSPTGLQNTEAFF. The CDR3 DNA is TGTGCCAGCTCACCCACAGGGTTACAGAACACTGAAGCTTTCTTT.

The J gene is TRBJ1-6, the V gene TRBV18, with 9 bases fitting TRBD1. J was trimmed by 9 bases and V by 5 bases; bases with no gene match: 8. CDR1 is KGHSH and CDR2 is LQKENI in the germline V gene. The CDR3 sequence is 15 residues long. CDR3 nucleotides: TGTGCCAGCTCAGCCAACAGGGGGCAATCTTCACCCCTCCACTTT. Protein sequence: CASSANRGQSSPLHF.

The CDR3 DNA reads TGTGCCAGCAGCCCGACTAGCGCCTATTCCTACGAGCAGTACTTC. Translated: CASSPTSAYSYEQYF. The chain has TRBV9 and TRBJ2-7; 8 nucleotides align to TRBD2. With 4 bases clipped from V and 1 base from J, the junction kept 7 bases outside the gene matches. The germline V gene has CDR1 SGDLS and CDR2 YYNGEE. The CDR3 covers 15 residues.

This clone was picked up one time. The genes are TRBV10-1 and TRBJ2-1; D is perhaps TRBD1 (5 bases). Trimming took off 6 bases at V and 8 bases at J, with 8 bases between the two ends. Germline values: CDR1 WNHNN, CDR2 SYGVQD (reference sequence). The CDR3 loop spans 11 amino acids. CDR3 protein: CASRGADEQFF. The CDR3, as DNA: TGCGCCAGCAGAGGGGCGGATGAGCAGTTCTTC.

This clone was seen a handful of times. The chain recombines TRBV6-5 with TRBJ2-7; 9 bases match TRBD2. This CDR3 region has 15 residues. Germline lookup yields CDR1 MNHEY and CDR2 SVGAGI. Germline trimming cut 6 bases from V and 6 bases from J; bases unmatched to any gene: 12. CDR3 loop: CASRPPGLAKGEQYF. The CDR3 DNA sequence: TGTGCCAGCAGGCCACCGGGACTAGCTAAGGGCGAGCAGTACTTC.

The chain's CDR3 is CASRSYGAGDEQYF. In DNA, the CDR3 is TGTGCCAGCAGATCATATGGGGCAGGGGACGAGCAGTACTTC. J is TRBJ2-7 and V is TRBV7-9; D might be TRBD1 (6 bases). The CDR3 sequence is 14 residues long. Germline V gene data show CDR1 as SEHNR and CDR2 as FQNEAQ (reference sequence). V was cut by 6 bases and J by 5 bases, with 17 bases left in between.

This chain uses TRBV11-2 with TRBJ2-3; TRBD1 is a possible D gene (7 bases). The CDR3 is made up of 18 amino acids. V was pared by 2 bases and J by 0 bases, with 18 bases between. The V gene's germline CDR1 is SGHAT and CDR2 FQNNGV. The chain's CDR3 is CASSLWGRGEPSTDTQYF. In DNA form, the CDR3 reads TGTGCCAGCAGCTTATGGGGCAGGGGGGAACCTAGCACAGATACGCAGTATTTT.

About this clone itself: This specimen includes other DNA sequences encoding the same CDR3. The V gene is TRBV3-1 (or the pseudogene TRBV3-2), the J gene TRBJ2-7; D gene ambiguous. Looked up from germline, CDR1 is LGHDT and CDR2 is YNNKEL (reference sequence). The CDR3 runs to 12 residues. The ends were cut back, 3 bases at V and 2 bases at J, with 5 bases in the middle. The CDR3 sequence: CASSQGPYEQYF. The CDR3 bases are TGTGCCAGCAGCCAGGGCCCCTACGAGCAGTACTTC.

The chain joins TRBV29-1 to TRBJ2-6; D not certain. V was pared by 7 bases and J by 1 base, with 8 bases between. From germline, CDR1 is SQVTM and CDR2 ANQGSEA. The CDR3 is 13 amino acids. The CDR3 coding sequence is TGCAGCGCCCCAGATTCTGGGGCCAACGTCCTGACTTTC. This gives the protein CSAPDSGANVLTF. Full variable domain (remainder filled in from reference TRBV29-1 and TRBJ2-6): SAVISQKPSRDICQRGTSLTIQCQVDSQVTMMFWYRQQPGQSLTLIATANQGSEATYESGFVIDKFPISRPNLTFSTLTVSNMSPEDSSIYLCSAPDSGANVLTFGAGSRLTVL.

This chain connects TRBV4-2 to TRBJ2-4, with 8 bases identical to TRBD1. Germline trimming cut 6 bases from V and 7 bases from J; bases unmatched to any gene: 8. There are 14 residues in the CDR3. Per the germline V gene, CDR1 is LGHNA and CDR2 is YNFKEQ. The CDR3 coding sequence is TGTGCCAGCAGTCACAGGACAGGGATGAACATTCAGTACTTC. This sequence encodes CASSHRTGMNIQYF.

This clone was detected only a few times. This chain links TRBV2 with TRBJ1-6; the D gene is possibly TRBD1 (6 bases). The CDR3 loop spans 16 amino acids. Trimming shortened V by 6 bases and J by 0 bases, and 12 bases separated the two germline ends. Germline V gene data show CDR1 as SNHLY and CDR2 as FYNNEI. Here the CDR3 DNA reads TGTGCCAGCAGAGCTACAGGGAGCTCCTATAATTCACCCCTCCACTTT. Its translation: CASRATGSSYNSPLHF.

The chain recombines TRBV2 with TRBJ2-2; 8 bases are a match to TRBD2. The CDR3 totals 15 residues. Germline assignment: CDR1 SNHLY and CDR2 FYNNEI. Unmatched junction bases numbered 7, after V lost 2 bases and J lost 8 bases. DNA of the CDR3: TGTGCCAGCAGTGAATTGTTAGCGGGGTTGGGGGAGCTGTTTTTT. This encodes CASSELLAGLGELFF. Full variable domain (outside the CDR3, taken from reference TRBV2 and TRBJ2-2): EPEVTQTPSHQVTQMGQEVILRCVPISNHLYFYWYRQILGQKVEFLVSFYNNEISEKSEIFDDQFSVERPDGSNFTLKIRSTKLEDSAMYFCASSELLAGLGELFFGEGSRLTVL.

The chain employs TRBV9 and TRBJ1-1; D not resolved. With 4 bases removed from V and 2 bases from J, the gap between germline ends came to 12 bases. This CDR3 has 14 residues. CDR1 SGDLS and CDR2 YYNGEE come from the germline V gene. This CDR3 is CASSPTGYNTEAFF. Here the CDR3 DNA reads TGTGCCAGCAGCCCCACCGGGTACAACACTGAAGCTTTCTTT.

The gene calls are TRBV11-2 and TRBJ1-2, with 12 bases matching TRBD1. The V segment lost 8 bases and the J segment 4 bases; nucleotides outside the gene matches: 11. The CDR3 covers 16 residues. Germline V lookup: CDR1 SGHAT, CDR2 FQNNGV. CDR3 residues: CASARGQGAKSYGYTF. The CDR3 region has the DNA TGTGCCAGCGCCAGGGGACAGGGGGCTAAGAGCTATGGCTACACCTTC. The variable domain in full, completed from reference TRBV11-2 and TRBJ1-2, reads EAGVAQSPRYKIIEKRQSVAFWCNPISGHATLYWYQQILGQGPKLLIQFQNNGVVDDSQLPKDRFSAERLKGVDSTLKIQPAKLEDSAVYLCASARGQGAKSYGYTFGSGTRLTVV.

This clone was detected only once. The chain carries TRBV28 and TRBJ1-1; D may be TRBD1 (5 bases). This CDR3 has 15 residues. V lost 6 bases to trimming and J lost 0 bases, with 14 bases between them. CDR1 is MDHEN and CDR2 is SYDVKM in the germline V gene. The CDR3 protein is CASSRSTGVNTEAFF. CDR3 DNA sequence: TGTGCCAGCAGCCGCTCTACGGGGGTGAACACTGAAGCTTTCTTT.